What follows describes a single T cell receptor (beta chain). Antigen specificity is unknown. This specimen belongs to a study of PD-1 blockade in mismatch repair-deficient tumors. Overall study context: Enrolled about 2013-2016, patients had progressing, pretreated mismatch repair-deficient cancers of approximately 13 types. General study points: Tumor-resident clones, often undetectable pretreatment in blood, expanded then contracted after pembrolizumab.

Method: immunoSEQ multiplex PCR; TCRdb's copy keeps in-frame clones and lacks some. Of under 85,000 clones listed, around 73% are singletons. All patients were mismatch repair deficient, assessed by either PCR or immunohistochemistry. The TCR-sequenced patients were a few responders to pembrolizumab. This CDR3 is built from 13 residues. In germline, CDR1 is MNHNY, CDR2 SVGAGI (reference sequence). V was trimmed by 7 bases and J by 7 bases, leaving 14 bases between them. The chain combines TRBV6-6 with TRBJ1-3; possibly TRBD1 for D (5 bases). This clonotype originated in an adult with mismatch repair-deficient cancer. The material sequenced was peripheral blood, taken 2 weeks after starting pembrolizumab. For the CDR3, the DNA is TGTGCCAGCAACACGCGGGAGGGGAACACCATATATTTT. This translates into CASNTREGNTIYF.